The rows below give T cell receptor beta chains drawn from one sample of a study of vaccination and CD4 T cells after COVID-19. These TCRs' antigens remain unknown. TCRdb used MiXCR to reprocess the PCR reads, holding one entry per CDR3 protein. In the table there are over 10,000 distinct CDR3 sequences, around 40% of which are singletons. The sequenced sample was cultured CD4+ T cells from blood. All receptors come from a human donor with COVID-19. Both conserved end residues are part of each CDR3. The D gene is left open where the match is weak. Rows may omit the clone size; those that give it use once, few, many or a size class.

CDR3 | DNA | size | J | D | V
CATSRYKEAGASYEQYF | TGTGCCACCAGCAGGTACAAGGAAGCGGGGGCCTCCTACGAGCAGTACTTC | - | TRBJ2-7 | TRBD2 | TRBV15
CASSLAEAGAWGYTF | TGTGCCAGCAGCTTGGCGGAAGCAGGGGCTTGGGGCTACACCTTC | few | TRBJ1-2 | - | TRBV5-4
CSGLTSGARGYGYTF | TGCAGTGGCTTAACCTCAGGGGCGCGGGGCTATGGCTACACCTTC | few | TRBJ1-2 | - | TRBV20-1
CASSLHHPGELFF | TGTGCCAGCAGCCTTCACCACCCCGGGGAGCTGTTTTTT | - | TRBJ2-2 | - | TRBV7-3
CSASGAEGGTDTQYF | TGCAGTGCTAGTGGGGCGGAGGGGGGCACAGATACGCAGTATTTT | - | TRBJ2-3 | - | TRBV20-1
CASSRIGPRANTEAFF | TGTGCCAGCAGCCGCATAGGGCCCAGGGCGAACACTGAAGCTTTCTTT | - | TRBJ1-1 | - | TRBV14
CASSWAGLYEQYF | TGTGCCAGCAGCTGGGCAGGTCTCTACGAGCAGTACTTC | few | TRBJ2-7 | - | TRBV5-4
CASSEAGGRTDTQYF | TGTGCCAGTAGCGAGGCGGGGGGACGCACAGATACGCAGTATTTT | few | TRBJ2-3 | TRBD2 | TRBV19
CASKQGATYEQYF | TGCGCCAGCAAACAGGGGGCCACCTACGAGCAGTACTTC | - | TRBJ2-7 | TRBD1 | TRBV5-1
CAISESRGGGEQYF | TGTGCCATCAGTGAGTCGAGAGGGGGCGGGGAGCAGTACTTC | - | TRBJ2-7 | TRBD1 | TRBV10-3
CASSLITGPRGYTF | TGTGCCAGCAGCTTAATAACAGGACCGCGGGGCTACACCTTC | few | TRBJ1-2 | - | TRBV11-3